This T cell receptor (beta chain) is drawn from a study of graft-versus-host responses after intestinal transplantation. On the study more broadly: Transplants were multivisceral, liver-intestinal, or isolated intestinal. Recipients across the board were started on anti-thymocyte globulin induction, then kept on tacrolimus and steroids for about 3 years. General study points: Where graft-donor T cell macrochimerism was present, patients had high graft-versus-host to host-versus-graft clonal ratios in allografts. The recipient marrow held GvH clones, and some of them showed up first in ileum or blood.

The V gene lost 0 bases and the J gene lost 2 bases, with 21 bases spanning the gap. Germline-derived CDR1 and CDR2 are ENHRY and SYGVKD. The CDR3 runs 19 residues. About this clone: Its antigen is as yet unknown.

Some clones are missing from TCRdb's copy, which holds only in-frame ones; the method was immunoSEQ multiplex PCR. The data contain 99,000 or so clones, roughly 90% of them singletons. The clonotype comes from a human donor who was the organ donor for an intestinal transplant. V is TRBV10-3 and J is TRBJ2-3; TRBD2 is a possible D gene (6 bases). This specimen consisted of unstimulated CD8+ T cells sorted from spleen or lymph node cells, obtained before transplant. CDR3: CAISESWSDTGLLTDTQYF. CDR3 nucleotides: TGTGCCATCAGTGAGTCGTGGAGCGACACGGGACTGCTCACAGATACGCAGTATTTT.